Listed below are T cell receptor beta chains from one sample, sequenced in a study of CD8+ T cells in alopecia areata. Clones were sequenced by immunoSEQ multiplex PCR, and TCRdb holds only the in-frame ones, with some missing. This table has 130,000 to 150,000 clones, about half appearing once. The sample in question was CD4+ T cells sorted from blood, obtained at week 0. These receptors all come from a human donor with alopecia areata. Both conserved end residues are part of each CDR3. A D gene is named only where the DNA matches it firmly. The size entry is marked missing in some rows and otherwise reads once, few, many or a size class.

CDR3aa	CDR3nt	v_gene	j_gene	abundance	d_gene
CAIRGTDRAGTEAFF	TGTGCCATCAGGGGAACGGACAGGGCAGGGACTGAAGCTTTCTTT	TRBV10-3	TRBJ1-1	few	TRBD1
CASSSTSGPDTQYF	TGTGCCAGCAGCTCGACTAGCGGTCCAGATACGCAGTATTTT	TRBV7-9	TRBJ2-3	NA	TRBD2
CASSWDRQPQHF	TGTGCCAGCAGTTGGGACAGACAGCCCCAGCATTTT	TRBV7-2	TRBJ1-5	NA	TRBD1
CASSERDYRQETQYF	TGTGCCAGCAGTGAACGAGACTATAGACAAGAGACCCAGTACTTC	TRBV2	TRBJ2-5	NA	NA
CAWGHSRVGFF	TGTGCCTGGGGCCACTCGAGGGTAGGGTTCTTC	TRBV30	TRBJ2-1	NA	NA
CASSLYANYGYTF	TGTGCCAGCAGTCTCTACGCCAACTATGGCTACACCTTC	TRBV28	TRBJ1-2	once	NA
CASRQGVWGKTQYF	TGTGCCAGCAGGCAAGGCGTGTGGGGAAAGACCCAGTACTTC	TRBV6-6	TRBJ2-5	few	NA
CASSQEGGVRETQYF	TGTGCCAGCAGCCAAGAAGGGGGAGTCAGAGAGACCCAGTACTTC	TRBV4-2	TRBJ2-5	few	NA
CASSDPARNGNEQYF	TGTGCCAGCAGCGATCCCGCACGCAATGGGAACGAGCAGTACTTC	TRBV7-9	TRBJ2-7	NA	NA
CASSLGGGRSGANVLTF	TGTGCCAGCAGCTTAGGGGGCGGGCGCTCTGGGGCCAACGTCCTGACTTTC	TRBV7-6	TRBJ2-6	NA	NA
CASRQQGSGANVLTF	TGCGCCAGCAGACAACAGGGGTCTGGGGCCAACGTCCTGACTTTC	TRBV5-1	TRBJ2-6	few	TRBD1
CASSLQGPVGNQPQHF	TGTGCCAGCAGCCTACAGGGACCGGTCGGCAATCAGCCCCAGCATTTT	TRBV4-2	TRBJ1-5	NA	NA
CSVVGAAWGEAFF	TGCAGCGTTGTCGGCGCCGCCTGGGGTGAAGCTTTCTTT	TRBV29-1	TRBJ1-1	NA	NA
CASSPRENHYNEQFF	TGTGCCAGCAGCCCCCGGGAGAACCATTACAATGAGCAGTTCTTC	TRBV7-3	TRBJ2-1	few	NA
CASSPTGQGSSGNTIYF	TGTGCCAGCTCACCAACCGGACAGGGAAGCTCTGGAAACACCATATATTTT	TRBV18	TRBJ1-3	few	TRBD1
CASSLRTQNYEQYF	TGTGCCAGCAGCTTACGGACACAGAATTACGAGCAGTACTTC	TRBV11-2	TRBJ2-7	NA	NA
CSVEAGGAGANVLTF	TGCAGCGTTGAAGCGGGAGGAGCTGGGGCCAACGTCCTGACTTTC	TRBV29-1	TRBJ2-6	few	TRBD2
CASSSPGLPLNEQFF	TGTGCCAGCAGCTCCCCGGGACTCCCTTTAAATGAGCAGTTCTTC	TRBV7-2	TRBJ2-1	NA	NA
CASGKQGAGNTIYF	TGTGCCAGCGGAAAACAGGGGGCGGGAAACACCATATATTTT	TRBV7-2	TRBJ1-3	few	TRBD1
CASSQGARVTGELFF	TGCGCCAGCAGCCAAGGAGCCAGGGTAACCGGGGAGCTGTTTTTT	TRBV4-1	TRBJ2-2	many	NA
CASSPTVTSTDTQYF	TGTGCCAGCTCACCAACCGTAACTAGCACAGATACGCAGTATTTT	TRBV18	TRBJ2-3	NA	NA
CAWSSRDEQYF	TGTGCCTGGAGTTCAAGGGACGAGCAGTACTTC	TRBV30	TRBJ2-7	NA	NA
CAWSVGYEQYF	TGTGCCTGGAGTGTCGGATACGAGCAGTACTTC	TRBV30	TRBJ2-7	NA	NA
CASSGGAHNEQFF	TGTGCCAGCAGCGGTGGGGCGCACAATGAGCAGTTCTTC	TRBV11-3	TRBJ2-1	NA	NA
CASSQSSAGENQPQHF	TGCGCCAGCAGTCAATCGAGTGCAGGGGAAAATCAGCCCCAGCATTTT	TRBV23-1	TRBJ1-5	NA	NA
CSVEVLGTDTQYF	TGCAGCGTTGAAGTTCTGGGGACAGATACGCAGTATTTT	TRBV29-1	TRBJ2-3	NA	NA
CSVPNRGSYNEQFF	TGCAGCGTTCCCAACAGGGGATCCTACAATGAGCAGTTCTTC	TRBV29-1	TRBJ2-1	NA	TRBD1
CASSYGTGDNIQYF	TGCGCCAGCAGCTACGGGACAGGGGACAACATTCAGTACTTC	TRBV5-1	TRBJ2-4	NA	TRBD1
CASSVRESSYEQYF	TGTGCCAGCAGCGTCAGGGAGAGCTCCTACGAGCAGTACTTC	TRBV7-9	TRBJ2-7	few	NA
CAWSVTLSQPQHF	TGTGCCTGGAGTGTAACTTTGAGTCAGCCCCAGCATTTT	TRBV30	TRBJ1-5	NA	NA
CASSFGWSVPQYEQYF	TGTGCCAGCAGCTTCGGGTGGAGTGTCCCTCAATACGAGCAGTACTTC	TRBV7-4	TRBJ2-7	NA	NA
CAWSGGQAIGELFF	TGTGCCTGGAGTGGAGGACAGGCAATCGGGGAGCTGTTTTTT	TRBV30	TRBJ2-2	NA	TRBD1
CASRTGPTTYGYTF	TGTGCCAGCAGAACGGGACCGACGACCTATGGCTACACCTTC	TRBV9	TRBJ1-2	NA	NA
CAWSGNYQPQHF	TGTGCCTGGAGTGGTAACTATCAGCCCCAGCATTTT	TRBV30	TRBJ1-5	few	NA
CAWSGEAGQYF	TGTGCCTGGAGTGGGGAGGCAGGGCAGTACTTC	TRBV30	TRBJ2-7	few	NA